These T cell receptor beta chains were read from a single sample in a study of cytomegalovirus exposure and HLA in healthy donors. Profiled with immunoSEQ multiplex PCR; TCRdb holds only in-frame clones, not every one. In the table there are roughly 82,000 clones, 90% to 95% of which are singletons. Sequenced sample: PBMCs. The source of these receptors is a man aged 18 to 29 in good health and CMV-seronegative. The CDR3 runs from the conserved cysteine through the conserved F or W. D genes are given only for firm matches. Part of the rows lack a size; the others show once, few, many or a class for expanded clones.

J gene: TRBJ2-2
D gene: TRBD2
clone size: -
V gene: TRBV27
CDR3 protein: CASSYLAGGPGELFF
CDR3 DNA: TGTGCCAGCAGCTACCTAGCGGGGGGCCCCGGGGAGCTGTTTTTT

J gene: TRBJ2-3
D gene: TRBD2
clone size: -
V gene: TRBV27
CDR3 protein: CASSFRTGRADTQYF
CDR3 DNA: TGTGCCAGCAGTTTTAGAACGGGGAGGGCAGATACGCAGTATTTT

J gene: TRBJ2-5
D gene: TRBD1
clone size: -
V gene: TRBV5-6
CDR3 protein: CASSLPGTGRETQYF
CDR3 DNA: TGTGCCAGCAGTCTACCCGGGACAGGGAGGGAGACCCAGTACTTC

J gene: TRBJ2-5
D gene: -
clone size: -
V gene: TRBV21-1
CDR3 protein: CASSKERGLQETQYF
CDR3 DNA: TGTGCCAGCAGCAAAGAGAGGGGACTGCAAGAGACCCAGTACTTC

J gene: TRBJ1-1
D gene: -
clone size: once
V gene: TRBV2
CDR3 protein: CASSRQALDAFF
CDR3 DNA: TGTGCCAGCAGTCGTCAGGCTCTTGATGCTTTCTTT

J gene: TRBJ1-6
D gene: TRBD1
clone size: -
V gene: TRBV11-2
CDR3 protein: CASSLAGGGSPLHF
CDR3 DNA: TGTGCCAGCAGCCTGGCAGGGGGCGGTTCACCCCTCCACTTT

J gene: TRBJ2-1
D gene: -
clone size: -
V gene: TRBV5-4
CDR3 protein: CASSLRVGSEDEQFF
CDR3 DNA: TGTGCCAGCAGCTTGCGGGTCGGGAGTGAGGATGAGCAGTTCTTC

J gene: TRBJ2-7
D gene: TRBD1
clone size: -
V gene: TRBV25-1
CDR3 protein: CASSALDRSSYEQYF
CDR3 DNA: TGTGCCAGCAGTGCCCTGGACAGGAGCTCCTACGAGCAGTACTTC

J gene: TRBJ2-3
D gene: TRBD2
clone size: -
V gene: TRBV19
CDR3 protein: CASSGGSLPDTQYF
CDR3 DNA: TGTGCCAGTAGCGGCGGGAGTCTCCCAGATACGCAGTATTTT

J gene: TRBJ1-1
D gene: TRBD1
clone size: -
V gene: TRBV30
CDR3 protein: CAWSRTGGGTEAFF
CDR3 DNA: TGTGCCTGGAGCAGGACAGGGGGTGGCACTGAAGCTTTCTTT

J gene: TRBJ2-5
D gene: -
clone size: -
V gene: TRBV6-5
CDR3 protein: CASTPPGVQETQYF
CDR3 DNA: TGTGCCAGCACTCCGCCGGGGGTGCAAGAGACCCAGTACTTC

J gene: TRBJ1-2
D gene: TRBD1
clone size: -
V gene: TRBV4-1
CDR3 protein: CASSGRDSQPNYGYTF
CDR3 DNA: TGCGCCAGCAGCGGCCGGGACAGCCAGCCGAACTATGGCTACACCTTC

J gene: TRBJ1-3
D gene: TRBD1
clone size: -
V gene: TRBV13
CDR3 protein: CASSFGTGENTIYF
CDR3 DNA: TGTGCCAGCAGCTTCGGGACAGGGGAAAACACCATATATTTT

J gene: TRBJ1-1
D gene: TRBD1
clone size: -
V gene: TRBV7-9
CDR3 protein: CASTRDRADTEAFF
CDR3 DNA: TGTGCCAGCACCCGGGACAGGGCGGACACTGAAGCTTTCTTT

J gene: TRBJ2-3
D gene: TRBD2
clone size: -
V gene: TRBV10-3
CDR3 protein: CAIRLAGGYTDTQYF
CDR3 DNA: TGTGCCATCAGACTAGCGGGGGGGTACACAGATACGCAGTATTTT

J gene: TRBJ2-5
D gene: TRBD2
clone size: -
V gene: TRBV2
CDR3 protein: CASSEGPQRGGAETQYF
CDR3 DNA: TGTGCCAGCAGTGAGGGACCTCAACGCGGGGGGGCAGAGACCCAGTACTTC

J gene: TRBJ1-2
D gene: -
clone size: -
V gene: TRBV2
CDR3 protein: CASTANYGYTF
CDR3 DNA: TGTGCCAGCACGGCTAACTATGGCTACACCTTC